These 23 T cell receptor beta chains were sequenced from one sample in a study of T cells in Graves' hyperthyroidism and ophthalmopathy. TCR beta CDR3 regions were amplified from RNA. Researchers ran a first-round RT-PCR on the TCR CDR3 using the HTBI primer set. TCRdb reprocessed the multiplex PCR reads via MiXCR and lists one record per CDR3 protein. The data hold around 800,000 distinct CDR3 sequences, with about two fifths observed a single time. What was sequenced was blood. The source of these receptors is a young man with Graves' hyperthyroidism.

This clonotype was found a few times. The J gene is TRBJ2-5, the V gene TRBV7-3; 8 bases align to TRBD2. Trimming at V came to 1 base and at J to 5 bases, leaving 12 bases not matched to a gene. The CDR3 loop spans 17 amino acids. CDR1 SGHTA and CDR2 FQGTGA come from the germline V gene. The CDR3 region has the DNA TGTGCCAGCAGCTTAAGGAGTCCGCGGGAGGTTCGGGAGACCCAGTACTTC. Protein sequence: CASSLRSPREVRETQYF. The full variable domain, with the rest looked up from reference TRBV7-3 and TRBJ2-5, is GAGVSQTPSNKVTEKGKYVELRCDPISGHTALYWYRQSLGQGPEFLIYFQGTGAADDSGLPNDRFFAVRPEGSVSTLKIQRTERGDSAVYLCASSLRSPREVRETQYFGPGTRLLVL.

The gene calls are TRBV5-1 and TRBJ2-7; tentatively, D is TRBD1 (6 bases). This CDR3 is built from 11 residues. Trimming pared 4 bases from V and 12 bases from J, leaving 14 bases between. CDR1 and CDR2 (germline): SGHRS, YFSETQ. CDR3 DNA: TGCGCCAGCAGCCTCCAGGGGCTGTCGTACTTC. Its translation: CASSLQGLSYF.

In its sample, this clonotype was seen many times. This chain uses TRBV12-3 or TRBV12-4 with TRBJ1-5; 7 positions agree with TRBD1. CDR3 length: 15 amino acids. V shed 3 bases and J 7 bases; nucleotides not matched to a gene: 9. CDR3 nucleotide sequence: TGTGCCAGCAGTTTCCGACAGGGCATCAGGCAGCCCCAGCATTTT. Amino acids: CASSFRQGIRQPQHF.

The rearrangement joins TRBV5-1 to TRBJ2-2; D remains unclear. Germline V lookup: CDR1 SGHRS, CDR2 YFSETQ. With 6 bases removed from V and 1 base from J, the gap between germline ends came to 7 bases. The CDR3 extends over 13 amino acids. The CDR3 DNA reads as TGCGCCAGCAATCCAGGGAACACCGGGGAGCTGTTTTTT. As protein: CASNPGNTGELFF.

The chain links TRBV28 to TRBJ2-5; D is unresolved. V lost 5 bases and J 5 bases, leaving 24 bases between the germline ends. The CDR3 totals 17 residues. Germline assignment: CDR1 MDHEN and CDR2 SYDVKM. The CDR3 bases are TGTGCCAGCAGTCCCTCGACCGGGCGGCTTCGCCGGGAGACCCAGTACTTC. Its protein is CASSPSTGRLRRETQYF.

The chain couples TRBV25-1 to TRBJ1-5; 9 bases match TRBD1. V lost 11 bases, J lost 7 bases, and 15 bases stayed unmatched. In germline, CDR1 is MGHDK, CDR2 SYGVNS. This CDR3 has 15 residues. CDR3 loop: CAWSVGGQGLQPQHF. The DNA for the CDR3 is TGTGCCTGGAGTGTAGGGGGACAGGGACTCCAGCCCCAGCATTTT.

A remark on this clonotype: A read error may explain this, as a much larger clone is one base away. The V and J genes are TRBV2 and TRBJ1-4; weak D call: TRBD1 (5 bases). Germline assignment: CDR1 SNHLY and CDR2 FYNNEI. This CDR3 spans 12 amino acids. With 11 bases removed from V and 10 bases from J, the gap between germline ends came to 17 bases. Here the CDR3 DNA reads TGTGCCGGCAAACCCGGGGGTCGAAAACTGTTTTTT. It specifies CAGKPGGRKLFF. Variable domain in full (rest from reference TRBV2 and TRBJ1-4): EPEVTQTPSHQVTQMGQEVILRCVPISNHLYFYWYRQILGQKVEFLVSFYNNEISEKSEIFDDQFSVERPDGSNFTLKIRSTKLEDSAMYFCAGKPGGRKLFFGSGTQLSVL.

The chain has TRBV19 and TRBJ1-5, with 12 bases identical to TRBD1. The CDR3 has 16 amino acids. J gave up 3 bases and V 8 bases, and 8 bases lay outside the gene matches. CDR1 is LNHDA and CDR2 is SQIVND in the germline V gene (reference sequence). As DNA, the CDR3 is TGTGCCAGTCGGCCGGGACAGGGGGCACCCAATCAGCCCCAGCATTTT. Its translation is CASRPGQGAPNQPQHF. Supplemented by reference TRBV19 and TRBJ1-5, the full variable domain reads DGGITQSPKYLFRKEGQNVTLSCEQNLNHDAMYWYRQDPGQGLRLIYYSQIVNDFQKGDIAEGYSVSREKKESFPLTVTSAQKNPTAFYLCASRPGQGAPNQPQHFGDGTRLSIL.

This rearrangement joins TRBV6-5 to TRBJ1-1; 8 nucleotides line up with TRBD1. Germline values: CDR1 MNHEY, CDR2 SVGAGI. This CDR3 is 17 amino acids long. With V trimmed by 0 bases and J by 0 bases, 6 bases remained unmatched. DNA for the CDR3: TGTGCCAGCAGTTACTCGTTACCGGGACAGGTGAACACTGAAGCTTTCTTT. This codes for CASSYSLPGQVNTEAFF.

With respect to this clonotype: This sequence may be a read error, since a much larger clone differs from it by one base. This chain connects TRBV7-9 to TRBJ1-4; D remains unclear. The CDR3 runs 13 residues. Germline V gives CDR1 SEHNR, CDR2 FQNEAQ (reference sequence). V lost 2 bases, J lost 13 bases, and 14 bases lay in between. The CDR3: CASSLSWEGILFF. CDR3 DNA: TGTGCCAGCAGCTTATCTTGGGAAGGGATACTGTTTTTT.

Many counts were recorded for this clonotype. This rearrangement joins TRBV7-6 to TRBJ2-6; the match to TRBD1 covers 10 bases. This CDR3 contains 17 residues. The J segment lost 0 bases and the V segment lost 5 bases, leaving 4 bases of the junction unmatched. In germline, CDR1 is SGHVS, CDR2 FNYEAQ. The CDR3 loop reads CASSRGDRGSGANVLTF. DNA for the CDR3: TGTGCCAGCAGCCGAGGGGACAGGGGCTCTGGGGCCAACGTCCTGACTTTC.

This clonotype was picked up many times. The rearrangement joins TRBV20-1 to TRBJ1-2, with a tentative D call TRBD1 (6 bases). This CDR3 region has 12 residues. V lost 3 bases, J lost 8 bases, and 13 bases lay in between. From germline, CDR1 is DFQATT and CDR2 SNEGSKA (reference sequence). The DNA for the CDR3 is TGCAGTGCTAGTACGGGGGCGGAAGGCTACACCTTC. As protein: CSASTGAEGYTF.

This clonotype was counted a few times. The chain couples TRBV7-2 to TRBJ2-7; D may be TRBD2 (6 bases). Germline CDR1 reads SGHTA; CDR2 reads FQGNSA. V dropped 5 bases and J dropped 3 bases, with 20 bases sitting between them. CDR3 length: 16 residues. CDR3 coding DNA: TGTGCCAGCAGCCCCGGAGGGGTGCAGGGTTTCTACGAGCAGTACTTC. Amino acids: CASSPGGVQGFYEQYF.

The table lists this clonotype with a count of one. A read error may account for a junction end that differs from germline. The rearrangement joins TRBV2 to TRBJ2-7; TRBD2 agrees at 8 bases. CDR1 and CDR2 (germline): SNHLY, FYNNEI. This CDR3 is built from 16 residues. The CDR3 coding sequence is TGCGCCAGCAGCCAAGATGCAGCGGGAGTTCTCTACGAGCAGTACTTC. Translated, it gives CASSQDAAGVLYEQYF.

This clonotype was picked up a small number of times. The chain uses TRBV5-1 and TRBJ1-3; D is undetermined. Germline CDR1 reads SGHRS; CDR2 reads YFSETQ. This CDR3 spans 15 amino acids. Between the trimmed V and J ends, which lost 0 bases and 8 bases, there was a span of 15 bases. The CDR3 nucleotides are TGCGCCAGCAGCTTGGATGGGAGGTGGGGAGACACCATATATTTT. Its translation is CASSLDGRWGDTIYF. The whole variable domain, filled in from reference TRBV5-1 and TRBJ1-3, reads KAGVTQTPRYLIKTRGQQVTLSCSPISGHRSVSWYQQTPGQGLQFLFEYFSETQRNKGNFPGRFSGRQFSNSRSEMNVSTLELGDSALYLCASSLDGRWGDTIYFGEGSWLTVV.

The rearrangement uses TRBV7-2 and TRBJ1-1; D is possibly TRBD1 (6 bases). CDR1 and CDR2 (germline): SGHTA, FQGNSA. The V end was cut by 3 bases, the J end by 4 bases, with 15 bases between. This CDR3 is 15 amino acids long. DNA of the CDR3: TGTGCCAGCAGCTTGGCAGTGGGGGCGCCCACTGAAGCTTTCTTT. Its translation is CASSLAVGAPTEAFF.

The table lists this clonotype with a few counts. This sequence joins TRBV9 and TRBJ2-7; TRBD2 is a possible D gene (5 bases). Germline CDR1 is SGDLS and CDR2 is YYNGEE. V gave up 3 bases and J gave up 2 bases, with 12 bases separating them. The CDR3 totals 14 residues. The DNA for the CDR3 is TGTGCCAGCAGCGCAAACCCCGGGACCTACGAGCAGTACTTC. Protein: CASSANPGTYEQYF. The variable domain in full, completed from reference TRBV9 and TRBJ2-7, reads DSGVTQTPKHLITATGQRVTLRCSPRSGDLSVYWYQQSLDQGLQFLIQYYNGEERAKGNILERFSAQQFPDLHSELNLSSLELGDSALYFCASSANPGTYEQYFGPGTRLTVT.

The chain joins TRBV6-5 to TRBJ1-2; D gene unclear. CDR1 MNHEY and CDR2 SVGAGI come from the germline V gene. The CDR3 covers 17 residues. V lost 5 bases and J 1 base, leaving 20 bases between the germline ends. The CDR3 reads CASSPRHHTLINYGYTF. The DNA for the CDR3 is TGTGCCAGCAGTCCTCGACACCATACACTCATTAACTATGGCTACACCTTC.

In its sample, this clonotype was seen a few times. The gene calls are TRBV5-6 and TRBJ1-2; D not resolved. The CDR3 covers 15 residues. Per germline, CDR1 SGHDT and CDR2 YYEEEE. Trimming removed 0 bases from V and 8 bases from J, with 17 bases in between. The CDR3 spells CASSLGGSLPNGYTF. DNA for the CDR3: TGTGCCAGCAGCTTGGGTGGGAGCCTTCCGAACGGCTACACCTTC.

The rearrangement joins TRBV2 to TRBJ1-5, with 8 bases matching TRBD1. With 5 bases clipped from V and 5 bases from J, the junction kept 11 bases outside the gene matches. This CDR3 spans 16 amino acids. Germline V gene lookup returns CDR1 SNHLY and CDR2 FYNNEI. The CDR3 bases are TGTGCCAGCAGTTACTCTTGGACCAGGGGGCATCAGCCCCAGCATTTT. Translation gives CASSYSWTRGHQPQHF.

The DNA for the CDR3 is TGTGCCAGCAGTACAGGGACAGAGATCTACGAGCAGTACTTC. As protein: CASSTGTEIYEQYF. The rearrangement uses TRBV6-5 and TRBJ2-7, with 7 bases aligning to TRBD1. The CDR3 covers 14 residues. V was clipped by 5 bases and J by 3 bases; unmatched bases: 7. Germline CDR1 and CDR2: MNHEY and SVGAGI.

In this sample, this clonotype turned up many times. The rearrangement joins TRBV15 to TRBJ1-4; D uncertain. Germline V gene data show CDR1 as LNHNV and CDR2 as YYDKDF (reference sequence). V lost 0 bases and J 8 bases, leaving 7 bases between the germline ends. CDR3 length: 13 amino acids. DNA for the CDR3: TGTGCCACCAGCAGAGATCAGAAGGAAAAACTGTTTTTT. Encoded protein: CATSRDQKEKLFF.

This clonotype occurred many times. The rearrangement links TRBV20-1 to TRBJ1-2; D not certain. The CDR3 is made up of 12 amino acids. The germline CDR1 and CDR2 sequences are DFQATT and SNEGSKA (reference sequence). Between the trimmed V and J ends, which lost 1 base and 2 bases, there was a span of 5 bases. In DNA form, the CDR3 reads TGCAGTGCTAGAGCGGAAAACTATGGCTACACCTTC. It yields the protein CSARAENYGYTF.